The sequence of this T cell receptor (beta chain) was determined in a study of cytomegalovirus exposure and HLA in healthy donors. In the PCR, 60 Vbeta and 13 Jbeta primers were used. Profiled with immunoSEQ multiplex PCR; TCRdb holds only in-frame clones, not every one. The table lists 200,000 or so clones, approximately 80% of them singletons. Per germline, CDR1 LNHDA and CDR2 SQIVND (reference sequence). The CDR3 sequence is 14 residues long. Trimming cost V 5 bases and J 5 bases; bases outside gene matches: 7. The receptor's source is a woman aged 25 to 45 in good health and CMV-seropositive. The V gene is TRBV19, the J gene TRBJ2-5; 8 nucleotides line up with TRBD1. What was sequenced was PBMCs. The CDR3 sequence: CASSDRGTHETQYF. Written as DNA, the CDR3 is TGTGCCAGTAGTGACAGGGGTACGCACGAGACCCAGTACTTC.